These 27 T cell receptor beta chains were sequenced from one sample in a study of cytomegalovirus exposure and HLA in healthy donors. PCR employed 60 Vbeta and 13 Jbeta primers. TCRdb's table, derived via immunoSEQ multiplex PCR, lists solely in-frame clones and lacks some. The sample holds 130,000 to 150,000 clones, 65% to 80% seen once. Sequencing input: PBMCs. These receptors came from a woman aged 40 to 49 in good health and CMV-seronegative.

This chain links TRBV9 with TRBJ1-3; D not resolved. Germline CDR1 SGDLS, CDR2 YYNGEE. V lost 2 bases to trimming and J lost 0 bases, with 3 bases between them. The CDR3 totals 13 residues. The CDR3 protein is CASSVSSGNTIYF. CDR3 nucleotides: TGTGCCAGCAGCGTGAGCTCTGGAAACACCATATATTTT. The entire variable domain, with the rest obtained from reference TRBV9 and TRBJ1-3, is as follows: DSGVTQTPKHLITATGQRVTLRCSPRSGDLSVYWYQQSLDQGLQFLIQYYNGEERAKGNILERFSAQQFPDLHSELNLSSLELGDSALYFCASSVSSGNTIYFGEGSWLTVV.

This chain links TRBV7-7 with TRBJ2-5, with a tentative D call TRBD2 (6 bases). This CDR3 region has 14 residues. CDR1 and CDR2 (germline): SSHAT, FNYEAQ (reference sequence). V dropped 5 bases and J dropped 1 base, with 11 bases sitting between them. CDR3 residues: CASSPRGIQETQYF. The CDR3 coding sequence is TGTGCCAGCAGCCCCCGGGGGATCCAAGAGACCCAGTACTTC.

There are a few counts of this clone. V usage is TRBV11-2 and J usage is TRBJ1-6, with D hard to call. Deletions cut 8 bases from V and 7 bases from J, with 15 bases between. This CDR3 is built from 14 residues. The germline V gene encodes CDR1 SGHAT and CDR2 FQNNGV. In DNA form, the CDR3 reads TGTGCCAGCGTCCTCAGTTTTCAGAATTCACCCCTCCACTTT. It specifies CASVLSFQNSPLHF.

The rearrangement links TRBV28 to TRBJ1-3; D unclear. The CDR3 runs to 15 residues. V was trimmed by 3 bases and J by 0 bases, leaving 9 bases between them. Germline lookup yields CDR1 MDHEN and CDR2 SYDVKM. The CDR3 coding sequence is TGTGCCAGCAGTTTTGGTCGGTCCTCTGGAAACACCATATATTTT. The encoded protein is CASSFGRSSGNTIYF. The complete variable domain, with remaining parts taken from reference TRBV28 and TRBJ1-3, reads DVKVTQSSRYLVKRTGEKVFLECVQDMDHENMFWYRQDPGLGLRLIYFSYDVKMKEKGDIPEGYSVSREKKERFSLILESASTNQTSMYLCASSFGRSSGNTIYFGEGSWLTVV.

CDR3 loop: CASSQSPPRQTYNQPQHF. The CDR3, as DNA: TGCGCCAGCAGCCAATCCCCTCCGCGACAGACTTATAATCAGCCCCAGCATTTT. The chain joins TRBV4-1 to TRBJ1-5; D is perhaps TRBD1 (5 bases). Germline lookup yields CDR1 MGHRA and CDR2 YSYEKL. Trimming took off 2 bases at V and 4 bases at J, with 21 bases between the two ends. The CDR3 is 18 amino acids.

The chain employs TRBV27 and TRBJ1-1; the match to TRBD1 covers 9 bases. V lost 3 bases to trimming and J lost 3 bases; unmatched junction nucleotides: 5. Germline values: CDR1 MNHEY, CDR2 SMNVEV (reference sequence). There are 15 residues in the CDR3. The DNA of the CDR3 is TGTGCCAGCAGTTTTAGGGACAGGGTTCACACTGAAGCTTTCTTT. It yields the protein CASSFRDRVHTEAFF.

The chain combines TRBV5-8 with TRBJ2-1; possible D gene TRBD1, 6 bases. Germline values: CDR1 SGHTS, CDR2 YDEGEE. This CDR3 contains 14 residues. The V gene lost 3 bases and the J gene lost 7 bases, with 14 bases spanning the gap. The CDR3 DNA is TGTGCCAGCAGCTGGGGCCAGGGGATGAATGAGCAGTTCTTC. This encodes CASSWGQGMNEQFF.

This rearrangement joins TRBV23-1 to TRBJ2-2; 12 bases are shared with TRBD1. TRBV23-1 is placed among ORFs of uncertain function. The CDR3 spans 18 residues. V was clipped by 8 bases and J by 0 bases; unmatched bases: 10. In DNA, the CDR3 is TGCGCCAGCGGTCCCGGGACAGGGGGCGCCCCGAACACCGGGGAGCTGTTTTTT. As protein: CASGPGTGGAPNTGELFF.

A few counts support this clone. This chain links TRBV27 with TRBJ1-5; D ambiguous. Trimming left V 6 bases short and J 0 bases short, with 6 bases between. The CDR3 covers 13 residues. CDR1 is MNHEY and CDR2 is SMNVEV in the germline V gene (reference sequence). CDR3 amino acids: CASRRTSNQPQHF. The CDR3 bases are TGTGCCAGCAGGAGAACTAGCAATCAGCCCCAGCATTTT.

V gene TRBV7-8 combines with J gene TRBJ2-1; 7 bases fit TRBD2. The CDR3 is made up of 19 amino acids. Germline V lookup: CDR1 SGHVS, CDR2 FQNEAQ. V was clipped by 1 base and J by 2 bases; unmatched bases: 14. CDR3 in amino acids: CASSLELVAGGSAYNEQFF. In nucleotides, the CDR3 is TGTGCCAGCAGCTTAGAGTTAGTAGCGGGTGGTAGCGCCTACAATGAGCAGTTCTTC.

This clone came up a few times. CDR3 amino acids: CASSVTGTGANVLTF. The DNA for the CDR3 is TGTGCCAGCAGTGTCACAGGAACTGGGGCCAACGTCCTGACTTTC. V and J are TRBV2 and TRBJ2-6, with a possible D match to TRBD1 (5 bases). The ends were cut back, 4 bases at V and 2 bases at J, with 9 bases in the middle. This CDR3 is built from 15 residues. The germline V gene has CDR1 SNHLY and CDR2 FYNNEI.

This chain joins TRBV11-2 and TRBJ2-1; D gene ambiguous. V was clipped by 5 bases and J by 7 bases, with 12 bases between them. Germline V gene data show CDR1 as SGHAT and CDR2 as FQNNGV. The CDR3 covers 13 residues. CDR3 in amino acids: CASSPQVSNEQFF. CDR3 nucleotides: TGTGCCAGCAGCCCCCAGGTCTCGAATGAGCAGTTCTTC. The whole variable domain, filled in from reference TRBV11-2 and TRBJ2-1, reads EAGVAQSPRYKIIEKRQSVAFWCNPISGHATLYWYQQILGQGPKLLIQFQNNGVVDDSQLPKDRFSAERLKGVDSTLKIQPAKLEDSAVYLCASSPQVSNEQFFGPGTRLTVL.

For this clone: The junction shows a germline mismatch at one end, possibly a read error. The V gene is TRBV11-2, the J gene TRBJ2-5; possible D gene TRBD2, 5 bases. CDR3 length: 16 residues. Germline assignment: CDR1 SGHAT and CDR2 FQNNGV. CDR3 protein: CASSYLDGMYQEAQYF. The CDR3, as DNA: TGTGCCAGCAGCTACCTCGACGGGATGTACCAAGAGGCCCAGTACTTC.

This chain links TRBV29-1 with TRBJ1-6, with TRBD1 identical over 8 bases. The CDR3 length is 15 residues. With 6 bases clipped from V and 0 bases from J, the junction kept 4 bases outside the gene matches. Germline CDR1 and CDR2: SQVTM and ANQGSEA. CDR3 in amino acids: CSVRQGSSYNSPLHF. In nucleotides, the CDR3 is TGCAGCGTAAGACAGGGGAGCTCCTATAATTCACCCCTCCACTTT.

V is TRBV7-6 and J is TRBJ1-2, with TRBD1 identical over 7 bases. From germline, CDR1 is SGHVS and CDR2 FNYEAQ. V lost 4 bases to trimming and J lost 6 bases; unmatched junction nucleotides: 8. The CDR3 extends over 14 amino acids. CDR3 sequence reads: CASSSRQGTDGYTF. The DNA for the CDR3 is TGTGCCAGCAGCTCCAGACAGGGAACAGATGGCTACACCTTC. The entire variable domain, with the rest obtained from reference TRBV7-6 and TRBJ1-2, is as follows: GAGVSQSPRYKVTKRGQDVALRCDPISGHVSLYWYRQALGQGPEFLTYFNYEAQQDKSGLPNDRFSAERPEGSISTLTIQRTEQRDSAMYRCASSSRQGTDGYTFGSGTRLTVV.

J is TRBJ1-3 and V is TRBV14, with no clear D. This CDR3 region has 15 residues. Trimming took 4 bases from V and 0 from J, leaving 10 bases between them. Germline-derived CDR1 and CDR2 are SGHDN and FVKESK. CDR3 residues: CASSLSILSGNTIYF. CDR3 DNA: TGTGCCAGCAGCCTAAGCATCCTCTCTGGAAACACCATATATTTT.

The V call is TRBV6-4, the J call TRBJ1-2, with 7 bases lining up with TRBD1. Germline V CDR1 and CDR2: MRHNA, SNTAGT. This CDR3 has 13 amino acids. After removal of 3 bases from V and 6 bases from J, the junction contained 4 bases not matched to a gene. The CDR3: CASSDGTAHGYTF. Here the CDR3 DNA reads TGTGCCAGCAGTGATGGGACAGCTCATGGCTACACCTTC.

The rearrangement uses TRBV7-9 and TRBJ1-1; perhaps TRBD1 as D (6 bases). Trimming pared 4 bases from V and 7 bases from J, leaving 10 bases between. This CDR3 spans 12 amino acids. CDR1 and CDR2 (germline): SEHNR, FQNEAQ (reference sequence). CDR3 loop: CASSSGQLEAFF. The CDR3 region has the DNA TGTGCCAGCAGCTCCGGACAGCTTGAAGCTTTCTTT.

The table lists this clone with a few counts. The V call is TRBV5-6, the J call TRBJ2-7; possibly TRBD1 for D (6 bases). The V end lost 4 bases, the J end lost 4 bases, and 18 bases lay between the germline ends. There are 15 residues in the CDR3. In germline, CDR1 is SGHDT, CDR2 YYEEEE. Written as DNA, the CDR3 is TGTGCCAGCAGCCCTGGAGGTGGGCAGGGGTACGAGCAGTACTTC. Its translation: CASSPGGGQGYEQYF.

The chain couples TRBV11-3 to TRBJ1-1, with D maybe TRBD1 (5 bases). Germline CDR1 SGHNT, CDR2 YENEEA. Trimming cost V 1 base and J 4 bases, with 7 bases left between them. This CDR3 region has 13 residues. The CDR3 protein is CASSLVGGTEAFF. For the CDR3, the DNA is TGTGCCAGCAGCTTAGTGGGGGGCACTGAAGCTTTCTTT.

The V call is TRBV5-4, the J call TRBJ1-4, with D tentatively TRBD1 (6 bases). V was shortened by 4 bases and J by 6 bases, with 16 bases between the two germline ends. In germline, CDR1 is SGHNT, CDR2 YYREEE (reference sequence). The CDR3 runs 15 residues. This CDR3 is CASSRNTGPDEKLFF. The CDR3 bases are TGTGCCAGCAGCCGCAATACAGGGCCAGATGAAAAACTGTTTTTT.

The count of this clone is one. This chain joins TRBV7-2 and TRBJ1-1; D possibly corresponds to TRBD1 (5 bases). V gave up 5 bases and J gave up 1 base, with 8 bases separating them. CDR1 and CDR2 from the germline V gene are SGHTA and FQGNSA. The CDR3 sequence is 13 residues long. CDR3 sequence (DNA): TGTGCCAGCAGCCGTGACAGGAACACTGAAGCTTTCTTT. It translates to CASSRDRNTEAFF.

J is TRBJ1-3 and V is TRBV28; possibly TRBD1 for D (5 bases). The CDR3 spans 14 residues. The V gene's germline CDR1 is MDHEN and CDR2 SYDVKM. V was clipped by 5 bases and J by 4 bases, with 12 bases between them. DNA of the CDR3: TGTGCCAGCAGTGGGGGAGGAGGAGGAAACACCATATATTTT. It codes for CASSGGGGGNTIYF.

The gene calls are TRBV19 and TRBJ2-1; possible D gene TRBD2, 5 bases. V was trimmed by 6 bases and J by 2 bases, leaving 14 bases between them. This CDR3 comprises 15 residues. Germline V CDR1 and CDR2: LNHDA, SQIVND (reference sequence). The CDR3 sequence is CASSPGERAYNEQFF. The CDR3 nucleotides read TGTGCCAGTAGCCCAGGAGAGAGGGCCTACAATGAGCAGTTCTTC.

V gene TRBV7-2 combines with J gene TRBJ2-3; 7 nucleotides match TRBD2. The V gene end was trimmed by 7 bases and the J gene end by 4 bases; junction bases not matched to a gene: 14. The CDR3 has 16 amino acids. Germline loops: CDR1 SGHTA, CDR2 FQGNSA. CDR3 in amino acids: CASTPLGRGVADTQYF. The CDR3 DNA sequence: TGTGCCAGCACCCCCTTGGGGAGGGGTGTTGCAGATACGCAGTATTTT.

V is TRBV5-1 and J is TRBJ2-7, with TRBD1 matching 9 bases. Germline-derived CDR1 and CDR2 are SGHRS and YFSETQ. Losses at the gene ends were 4 bases for V and 3 bases for J; bases not matched to a gene: 5. The length of the CDR3 is 14 residues. The CDR3 DNA reads TGCGCCAGCAGCCCCGGACAGGGGATCTACGAGCAGTACTTC. This gives the protein CASSPGQGIYEQYF. Full variable domain (rest looked up from reference TRBV5-1 and TRBJ2-7): KAGVTQTPRYLIKTRGQQVTLSCSPISGHRSVSWYQQTPGQGLQFLFEYFSETQRNKGNFPGRFSGRQFSNSRSEMNVSTLELGDSALYLCASSPGQGIYEQYFGPGTRLTVT.

This clone was found once. The chain combines TRBV6-6 with TRBJ2-7; 9 bases map to TRBD2. V shed 2 bases and J 0 bases; nucleotides not matched to a gene: 2. CDR1 and CDR2 from the germline V gene are MNHNY and SVGAGI (reference sequence). CDR3 length: 15 residues. In DNA form, the CDR3 reads TGTGCCAGCAGTTACCCTAGCGGGAACTCCTACGAGCAGTACTTC. Residues: CASSYPSGNSYEQYF.